Described below is a single T cell receptor (beta chain) sequence and its context. This receptor's antigen is unknown. No qualities accompany the bases; no much larger clone lies one base away. The sample belongs to a study of T cell responses to AZD1222 COVID-19 vaccine listed by TCRdb under 2021. General notes on the study: A total of under 250 trial participants underwent TCR sequencing, of whom some 200 had received two doses of AZD1222 and roughly 26 had received two doses of the MenACWY control vaccine. Trial participants were enrolled by age into subgroups of 18-55, 56-69 and 70-plus years, and around 150, 28 and 57 TCR-sequenced participants, respectively, were included in these subgroups.

Results the study describes overall, beyond this receptor: Reportedly, almost half of the unique spike-specific TCRs recognized epitopes lying outside the regions that are mutated in the B.1.351 and B.1.1.7 variants. In the small 56-69-year group, the increase in depth fell short of significance, most likely because of low power. After two AZD1222 doses, spike-specific TCR breadth and depth were significantly higher than at day 0 and than in MenACWY recipients. CD4 TCRs associated with the vaccine covered the entire spike protein, and the dominant responses were in regions 160-218 and 743-854. Participants were mostly white British, with more females than males. The authors suggested clonal diversity may have been underestimated. Conclusions about previously exposed vaccinees are limited, since just five to seven AZD1222 recipients were seropositive for SARS-CoV-2 at baseline. Because no day 14 peak-response samples were available, the repertoires could be characterized only after the peak T cell response.

This sample's time point label indicates: about 28 days (+/-7) after the second vaccine dose. AZD1222 recipients with second doses at about 4 weeks or about 12 weeks were pooled, because spike-specific TCR depth and breadth did not differ between schedules. Vaccinee samples came from UK trials COV001 and COV002, including a single-blind randomized controlled phase 2/3 trial of AZD1222 (ChAdOx1 nCoV-19) in healthy adults. For TCRbeta chain sequencing, PBMC samples from trial participants were taken at day 0 and at day 28 after the second dose. The CDR3 regions of human TCRbeta chains were subjected to immunosequencing. The source study handled its data this way. TCRs in the repertoires were compared against a reference library of SARS-CoV-2-specific TCRs that had been generated with the MIRA antigen-specificity platform. Breadth was defined as the fraction of unique TCRs that were SARS-CoV-2-associated, and depth was defined as the fraction of total T cells that were SARS-CoV-2-associated. Each spike-specific TCR was assigned to its reactive spike region and to a CD4 or CD8 class using the MIRA data. Log10-transformed breadth and depth values were compared by one-way ANOVA with Sidak's multiple comparisons tests. What TCRdb holds here is the immuneACCESS table cut down to in-frame rearrangements. Part of the clones is not present; checked against another copy, under half of the missing clones reflect an unresolved V gene, and the others are unexplained. The V and J calls and clone size are taken from that table; D and trimming were inferred from the DNA. This sample gives 85,000 to 130,000 clones in total; about 90% of them show up just once. The ten largest account for 8% of the sample.

The clonotype originates from an adult who received the AZD1222 COVID-19 vaccine. The sample consisted of peripheral blood, taken 28 days after the second AZD1222 dose.

The DNA is TGTGCCAGCAGCTTTAGCGGGGGTGACACCGGGGAGCTGTTTTTT. It codes for CASSFSGGDTGELFF. Here the chain combines TRBV7-3 and TRBJ2-2, and 9 junctional nucleotides match TRBD2. According to the germline V gene, CDR1 reads SGHTA and CDR2 reads FQGTGA. The CDR3 covers 15 residues, taking in both the cysteine and the phenylalanine. The retained sequence is limited to the CDR3, 45 bases, with the frame set at the first base. V loses 3 bases at its end and J loses 3 bases; junction bases beyond the gene matches: 2.